This T cell receptor (beta chain) was obtained from a study of blood T cell repertoires in COVID-19. Study background: Specimens from acute and convalescent COVID-19 originated in the United States, Italy and Spain.

Original processing notes: Cell counts per sample came from amplifying reference gene primers. This table comes from immunoSEQ multiplex PCR, and its TCRdb copy is limited to in-frame clones, with some not included. V and J calls plus clone size are reproduced from that table; the DNA served to infer D and trimming. The repertoire holds fewer than 150,000 clones, with 77% as singletons. This TCR came from an elderly man with acute or convalescent COVID-19. The sample comprised peripheral blood.

The CDR3 region has the DNA TGTGCCAGTAGTACCCGGGGCAGGGGGCGGTCTGGGGCCAACGTCCTGACTTTC. This sequence encodes CASSTRGRGRSGANVLTF. This chain connects TRBV19 to TRBJ2-6; 8 nucleotides match TRBD1. This CDR3 has 18 residues. CDR1 is LNHDA and CDR2 is SQIVND in the germline V gene (reference sequence). Losses at the gene ends were 4 bases for V and 1 base for J; bases not matched to a gene: 9.